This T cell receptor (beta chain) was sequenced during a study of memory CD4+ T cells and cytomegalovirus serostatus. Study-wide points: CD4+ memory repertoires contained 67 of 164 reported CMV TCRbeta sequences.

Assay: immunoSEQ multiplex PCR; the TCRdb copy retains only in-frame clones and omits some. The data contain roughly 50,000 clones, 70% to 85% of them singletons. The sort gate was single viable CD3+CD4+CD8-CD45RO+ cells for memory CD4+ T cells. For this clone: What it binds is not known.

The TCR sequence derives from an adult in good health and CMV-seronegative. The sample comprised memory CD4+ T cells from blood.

CDR3 in DNA: TGTGCCAGCAGCCCGAGGACAAATCTGCAAGAGACCCAGTACTTC. It yields the protein CASSPRTNLQETQYF. V and J are TRBV7-9 and TRBJ2-5; D perhaps matches TRBD1 (5 bases). CDR3 length: 15 amino acids. V was trimmed by 5 bases and J by 2 bases, leaving 15 bases between them. The germline gives CDR1 SEHNR, CDR2 FQNEAQ (reference sequence).